A selection of T cell receptor beta chains follows, all from one sample in a study of preoperative IRX-2 immunotherapy in early breast cancer. Produced via immunoSEQ multiplex PCR; TCRdb's table is partial and in-frame only. The sample consists of around 560 clones, 81% of them appearing once. Sequenced here: tumor tissue, sampled after IRX-2 immunotherapy. The receptors shown here come from a human donor with breast cancer. Each CDR3 is given with its conserved first and last residue. D genes are given only for firm matches. Rows may omit the clone size; those that give it use once, few, many or a size class.

v_gene: TRBV7-1
abundance: once
d_gene: .
j_gene: TRBJ1-4
CDR3nt: TGTGCCAGCACCGCTTATATTAATGAAAAACTGTTTTTT
CDR3aa: CASTAYINEKLFF

v_gene: TRBV11-3
abundance: .
d_gene: TRBD1
j_gene: TRBJ1-2
CDR3nt: TGTGCCAGCAGCGCCCAGGGGGGTAAGAAGGAAGGCTATGGCTACACCTTC
CDR3aa: CASSAQGGKKEGYGYTF

v_gene: TRBV6-8
abundance: .
d_gene: .
j_gene: TRBJ1-2
CDR3nt: TGTGCCATCAAATCAAAAGCTAACTATGGCTACACCTTC
CDR3aa: CAIKSKANYGYTF

v_gene: TRBV19
abundance: few
d_gene: .
j_gene: TRBJ2-6
CDR3nt: TGTGCCAGTAGTATAGCTCCCAACTCTGGGGCCAACGTCCTGACTTTC
CDR3aa: CASSIAPNSGANVLTF

v_gene: TRBV29-1
abundance: .
d_gene: TRBD1
j_gene: TRBJ1-5
CDR3nt: TGCAGCGTCGCCGTGGGACAGGCGAATCAGCCCCAGCATTTT
CDR3aa: CSVAVGQANQPQHF

v_gene: TRBV28
abundance: .
d_gene: TRBD1
j_gene: TRBJ1-2
CDR3nt: TGTGCCAGCAGCCAGGGACAGGGAAACTATGGCTACACCTTC
CDR3aa: CASSQGQGNYGYTF

v_gene: TRBV11-3
abundance: .
d_gene: TRBD2
j_gene: TRBJ2-5
CDR3nt: TGTGCCAGCAGCTTAGGACTAGCGGGGGAGCAAGAGACCCAGTACTTC
CDR3aa: CASSLGLAGEQETQYF

v_gene: TRBV19
abundance: .
d_gene: .
j_gene: TRBJ2-2
CDR3nt: TGTGCCAGTAGTTTGAGGGCTACCGGGGAGCTGTTTTTT
CDR3aa: CASSLRATGELFF

v_gene: TRBV6-8
abundance: .
d_gene: .
j_gene: TRBJ2-5
CDR3nt: TGTGCCAGCAGTTATGGAGGGGGAAGACGGGAGACCCAGTACTTC
CDR3aa: CASSYGGGRRETQYF

v_gene: TRBV14
abundance: .
d_gene: TRBD2
j_gene: TRBJ2-1
CDR3nt: TGTGCCAGCAGCCAATATGCTAGCGGGAGTACCTACAATGAGCAGTTCTTC
CDR3aa: CASSQYASGSTYNEQFF

v_gene: TRBV19
abundance: once
d_gene: TRBD1
j_gene: TRBJ2-2
CDR3nt: TGTGCCAGTACCCCGGGACAGGGAAACACCGGGGAGCTGTTTTTT
CDR3aa: CASTPGQGNTGELFF

v_gene: TRBV6-8
abundance: few
d_gene: .
j_gene: TRBJ1-3
CDR3nt: TGTGCCAGCAGTTCCTCAGGAACCTCTGGAAACACCATATATTTT
CDR3aa: CASSSSGTSGNTIYF

v_gene: TRBV11-3
abundance: .
d_gene: TRBD2
j_gene: TRBJ2-7
CDR3nt: TGTGCCAGCAGCCCCTACGCGGGGGTAGCGGGAGGGAACTACGAGCAGTACTTC
CDR3aa: CASSPYAGVAGGNYEQYF

v_gene: TRBV6-8
abundance: .
d_gene: TRBD1
j_gene: TRBJ2-6
CDR3nt: TGTGCCAGCAGGGGACAGGGTCCCTCTGGGGCCAACGTCCTGACTTTC
CDR3aa: CASRGQGPSGANVLTF

v_gene: TRBV11-3
abundance: .
d_gene: TRBD1
j_gene: TRBJ1-1
CDR3nt: TGTGCCAGCAGCTTAGTTGGGACAGGGAACGGGAACACTGAAGCTTTCTTT
CDR3aa: CASSLVGTGNGNTEAFF

v_gene: TRBV11-3
abundance: .
d_gene: TRBD1
j_gene: TRBJ1-3
CDR3nt: TGTGCCAGCAGCCAAGCTATGGGACAGGCTCACTCTGGAAACACCATATATTTT
CDR3aa: CASSQAMGQAHSGNTIYF

v_gene: TRBV6-8
abundance: .
d_gene: .
j_gene: TRBJ1-3
CDR3nt: TGTGCCGGACATACGTATCTTGGGGACACCATATATTTT
CDR3aa: CAGHTYLGDTIYF

v_gene: TRBV14
abundance: .
d_gene: TRBD1
j_gene: TRBJ2-7
CDR3nt: TGTGCCAGCAGCCAAGTTGAGACAGGGCTTTCCGAGCAGTACTTC
CDR3aa: CASSQVETGLSEQYF

v_gene: TRBV11-3
abundance: .
d_gene: .
j_gene: TRBJ1-6
CDR3nt: TGTGCCAGCAACGACCGGGACAATGATAATTCACCCCTCCACTTT
CDR3aa: CASNDRDNDNSPLHF

v_gene: TRBV10-2
abundance: .
d_gene: TRBD1
j_gene: TRBJ1-1
CDR3nt: TGCGCCAGCAGTGAAAGGGACAGAGGACTGAACACTGAAGCTTTCTTT
CDR3aa: CASSERDRGLNTEAFF

v_gene: TRBV6-8
abundance: .
d_gene: .
j_gene: TRBJ2-1
CDR3nt: TGTGCCAGCAGTTACGGGCTAAGGGGAGATGAGCAGTTCTTC
CDR3aa: CASSYGLRGDEQFF

v_gene: TRBV14
abundance: .
d_gene: .
j_gene: TRBJ2-4
CDR3nt: TGTGCCAGCAGCCAAGTAAAAAACAACATTCAGTACTTC
CDR3aa: CASSQVKNNIQYF

v_gene: TRBV11-3
abundance: .
d_gene: .
j_gene: TRBJ1-5
CDR3nt: TGTGCCAGCAGCTACGAGGGGAGGAATCAGCCCCAGCATTTT
CDR3aa: CASSYEGRNQPQHF

v_gene: TRBV6-8
abundance: .
d_gene: .
j_gene: TRBJ1-5
CDR3nt: TGTGCCAGCAGTGACCGAGTGGGGGGTGTGAATCAGCCCCAGCATTTT
CDR3aa: CASSDRVGGVNQPQHF

v_gene: TRBV7-1
abundance: .
d_gene: .
j_gene: TRBJ2-7
CDR3nt: TGTGCCAGCCGCCGGGACCGCTCCTACGAGCAGTACTTC
CDR3aa: CASRRDRSYEQYF

v_gene: TRBV7-1
abundance: .
d_gene: .
j_gene: TRBJ2-2
CDR3nt: TGTGCCAGCAGCTATGGACCCGGACGGTCCACCGGGGAGCTGTTTTTT
CDR3aa: CASSYGPGRSTGELFF

v_gene: TRBV28
abundance: once
d_gene: TRBD1
j_gene: TRBJ2-5
CDR3nt: TGTGCCAGCAGTCGGCCGACAGGGGACTTCGAGGTTTCCCAAGAGACCCAGTACTTC
CDR3aa: CASSRPTGDFEVSQETQYF

v_gene: TRBV28
abundance: .
d_gene: .
j_gene: TRBJ1-2
CDR3nt: TGTGCCAGCAGTTCCCCGGGGGCGCGAGGCTACACCTTC
CDR3aa: CASSSPGARGYTF

v_gene: TRBV12-5
abundance: hyperexpanded
d_gene: .
j_gene: TRBJ2-2
CDR3nt: TGTGCCAGCATCCCCCCGGTTGGGTCGAACACCGGGGAGCTGTTTTTT
CDR3aa: CASIPPVGSNTGELFF

v_gene: TRBV11-3
abundance: .
d_gene: TRBD1
j_gene: TRBJ2-7
CDR3nt: TGTGCCAGCAGCGCTAACGGACAGGGTTTATCCTACGAGCAGTACTTC
CDR3aa: CASSANGQGLSYEQYF

v_gene: TRBV6-8
abundance: .
d_gene: .
j_gene: TRBJ2-5
CDR3nt: TGTGCCAGCAGTACGGCGGGGGCAGAGACCCAGTACTTC
CDR3aa: CASSTAGAETQYF

v_gene: TRBV11-3
abundance: .
d_gene: TRBD1
j_gene: TRBJ2-7
CDR3nt: TGTGCCAGCAGCTACTCACAGGGGTGGCACGAGCAGTACTTC
CDR3aa: CASSYSQGWHEQYF

v_gene: TRBV9
abundance: few
d_gene: TRBD2
j_gene: TRBJ2-7
CDR3nt: TGTGCCAGCAGTGAAGCCGAAGCGGGAGTAGGCCACGAGCAGTACTTC
CDR3aa: CASSEAEAGVGHEQYF